This T cell receptor beta chain was profiled in a study of technical replicates of blood from a handful of donors (dated by TCRdb to the late 2010s). CDR1 and CDR2 are read off the germline V gene as SGHRS and YFSETQ. The CDR3, cysteine through phenylalanine, is 14 amino acids long. Only the CDR3 DNA is retained, 42 bases long and in frame from the first base. V has 0 bases trimmed and J has 4 bases trimmed; junction bases matching no gene number 0. Note on this clone: The antigen it recognizes is unknown. No much larger clone exists at a distance of one base, and base qualities are not known.

Receptor amplification or capture employed the immunoSEQ multiplex PCR assay. The table comes from immuneACCESS by way of TCRdb, which keeps in-frame sequences with V and J called. Part of the clones is missing from these tables; in studies checked, under half for an unresolved V gene and the rest for unknown reasons. Present in this sample are tens of thousands of clones, 95% to 98% of which were seen just once. The ten top clones hold over 0.13% of the sample. Sequencing was performed on T cells isolated from PBMCs. The sequence derives from a human donor in good health. The chain was built from TRBV5-1 and TRBJ2-3; 9 of the junction bases match TRBD1. The CDR3 protein: CASSLGQGADTQYF. The DNA sequence follows: TGCGCCAGCAGCTTGGGACAGGGGGCAGATACGCAGTATTTT.